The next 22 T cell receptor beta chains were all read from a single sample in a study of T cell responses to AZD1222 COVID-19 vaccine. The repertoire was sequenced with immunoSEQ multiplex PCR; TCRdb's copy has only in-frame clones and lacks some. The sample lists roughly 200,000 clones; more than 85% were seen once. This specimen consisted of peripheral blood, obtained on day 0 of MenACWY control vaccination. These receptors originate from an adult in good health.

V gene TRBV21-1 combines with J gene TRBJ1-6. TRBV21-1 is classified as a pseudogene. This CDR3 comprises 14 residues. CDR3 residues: CASSKQGGNSPLHF. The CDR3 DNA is TGTGCCAGCAGCAAACAAGGAGGGAATTCACCCCTCCACTTT.

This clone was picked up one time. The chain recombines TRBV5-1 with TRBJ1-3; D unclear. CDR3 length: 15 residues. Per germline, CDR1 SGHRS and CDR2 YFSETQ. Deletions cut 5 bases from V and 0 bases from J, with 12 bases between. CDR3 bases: TGCGCCAGCAGTCGCGACGGGGACTCTGGAAACACCATATATTTT. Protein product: CASSRDGDSGNTIYF.

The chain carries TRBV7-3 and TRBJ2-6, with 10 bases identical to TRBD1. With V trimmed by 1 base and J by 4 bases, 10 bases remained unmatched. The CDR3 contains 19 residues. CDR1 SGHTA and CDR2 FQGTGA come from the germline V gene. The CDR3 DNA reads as TGTGCCAGCAGCTTAAGGGACAGGGGTGCAGGGCCCGGGGCCAACGTCCTGACTTTC. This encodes CASSLRDRGAGPGANVLTF.

CDR3 loop: CASSARTGSGELFF. Written as DNA, the CDR3 is TGTGCCAGCTCGGCTAGAACAGGGTCCGGGGAGCTGTTTTTT. V gene TRBV18 combines with J gene TRBJ2-2, with D maybe TRBD1 (6 bases). Trimming took 6 bases from V and 6 from J, leaving 14 bases between them. The CDR3 has 14 amino acids. Looked up from germline, CDR1 is KGHSH and CDR2 is LQKENI.

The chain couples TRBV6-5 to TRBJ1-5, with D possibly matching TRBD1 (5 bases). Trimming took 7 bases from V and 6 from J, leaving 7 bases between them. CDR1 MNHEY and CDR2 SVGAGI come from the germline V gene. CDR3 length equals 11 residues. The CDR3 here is CASKRGQPQHF. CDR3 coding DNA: TGTGCCAGCAAAAGGGGTCAGCCCCAGCATTTT.

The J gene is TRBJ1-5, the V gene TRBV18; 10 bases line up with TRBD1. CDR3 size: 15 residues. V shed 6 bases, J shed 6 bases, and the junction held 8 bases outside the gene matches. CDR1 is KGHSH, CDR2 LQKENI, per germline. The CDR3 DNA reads TGTGCCAGCTCCCCCGGGACAGGGGACGTTCAGCCCCAGCATTTT. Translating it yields CASSPGTGDVQPQHF.

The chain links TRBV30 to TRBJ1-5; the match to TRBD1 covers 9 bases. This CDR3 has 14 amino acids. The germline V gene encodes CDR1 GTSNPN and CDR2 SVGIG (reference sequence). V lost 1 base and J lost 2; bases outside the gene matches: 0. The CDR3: CAWSGQGGNQPQHF. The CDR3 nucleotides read TGTGCCTGGAGTGGACAGGGGGGCAATCAGCCCCAGCATTTT.

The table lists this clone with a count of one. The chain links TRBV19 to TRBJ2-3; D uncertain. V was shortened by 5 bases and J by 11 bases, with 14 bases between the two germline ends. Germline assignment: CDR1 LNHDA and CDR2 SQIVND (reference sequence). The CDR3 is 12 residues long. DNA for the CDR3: TGTGCCAGTAGTCCGCTGGGTGTCGAGCAGTATTTT. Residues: CASSPLGVEQYF.

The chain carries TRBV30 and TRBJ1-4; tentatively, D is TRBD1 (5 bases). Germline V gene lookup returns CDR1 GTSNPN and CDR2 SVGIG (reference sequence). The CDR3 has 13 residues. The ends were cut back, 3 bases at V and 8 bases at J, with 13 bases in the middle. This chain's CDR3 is CAWRKGTLEKLFF. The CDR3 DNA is TGTGCCTGGAGGAAGGGGACCCTCGAAAAACTGTTTTTT. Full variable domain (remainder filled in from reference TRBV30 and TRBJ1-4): SQTIHQWPATLVQPVGSPLSLECTVEGTSNPNLYWYRQAAGRGLQLLFYSVGIGQISSEVPQNLSASRPQDRQFILSSKKLLLSDSGFYLCAWRKGTLEKLFFGSGTQLSVL.

CDR3 sequence reads: CASSPGRSTNEKLFF. CDR3 in DNA: TGTGCCAGCAGCCCCGGGAGATCAACTAATGAAAAACTGTTTTTT. This rearrangement joins TRBV5-4 to TRBJ1-4, with D hard to call. The CDR3 is made up of 15 amino acids. Germline loops: CDR1 SGHNT, CDR2 YYREEE (reference sequence). The V gene lost 4 bases and the J gene lost 0 bases, with 10 bases spanning the gap.

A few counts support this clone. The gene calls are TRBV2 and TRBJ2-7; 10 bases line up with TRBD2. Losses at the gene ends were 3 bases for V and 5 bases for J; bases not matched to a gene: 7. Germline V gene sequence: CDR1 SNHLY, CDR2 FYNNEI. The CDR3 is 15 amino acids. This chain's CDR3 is CASSDQRGGSDEQYF. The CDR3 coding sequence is TGTGCCAGCAGTGACCAGCGGGGGGGTTCCGACGAGCAGTACTTC.

Here the CDR3 reads CASSDAGTDNQPQHF. The CDR3 coding sequence is TGTGCCAGCAGTGACGCCGGGACAGATAATCAGCCCCAGCATTTT. The V call is TRBV28, the J call TRBJ1-5, with 7 bases that match TRBD1. Germline CDR1 and CDR2: MDHEN and SYDVKM. Trimming at V came to 5 bases and at J to 4 bases, leaving 8 bases not matched to a gene. This CDR3 is built from 15 residues. Filled out from reference TRBV28 and TRBJ1-5, the complete variable domain reads DVKVTQSSRYLVKRTGEKVFLECVQDMDHENMFWYRQDPGLGLRLIYFSYDVKMKEKGDIPEGYSVSREKKERFSLILESASTNQTSMYLCASSDAGTDNQPQHFGDGTRLSIL.

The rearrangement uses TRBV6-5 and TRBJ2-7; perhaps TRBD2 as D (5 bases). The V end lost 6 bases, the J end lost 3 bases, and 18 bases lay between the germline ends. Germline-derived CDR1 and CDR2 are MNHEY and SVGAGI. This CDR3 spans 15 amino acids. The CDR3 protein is CASSSRHTGIYEQYF. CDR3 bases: TGTGCCAGCAGCTCTAGACATACGGGAATCTACGAGCAGTACTTC.

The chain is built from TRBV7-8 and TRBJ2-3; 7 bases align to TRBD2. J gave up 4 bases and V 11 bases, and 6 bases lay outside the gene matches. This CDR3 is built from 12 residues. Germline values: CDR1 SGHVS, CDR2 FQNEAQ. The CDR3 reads CALPGRADTQYF. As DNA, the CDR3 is TGTGCCCTGCCGGGGAGGGCAGATACGCAGTATTTT.

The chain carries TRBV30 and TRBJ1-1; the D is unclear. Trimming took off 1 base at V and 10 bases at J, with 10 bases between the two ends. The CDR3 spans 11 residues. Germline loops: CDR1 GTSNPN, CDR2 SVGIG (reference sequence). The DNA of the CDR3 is TGTGCCTGGAGTGGAGTAGAGAGAGCTTTCTTT. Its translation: CAWSGVERAFF.

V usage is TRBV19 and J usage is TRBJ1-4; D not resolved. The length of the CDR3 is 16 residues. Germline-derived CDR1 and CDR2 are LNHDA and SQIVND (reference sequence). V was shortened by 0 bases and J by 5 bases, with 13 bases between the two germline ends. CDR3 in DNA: TGTGCCAGTAGTATAGAACCCAATCGGCCGAATGAAAAACTGTTTTTT. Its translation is CASSIEPNRPNEKLFF.

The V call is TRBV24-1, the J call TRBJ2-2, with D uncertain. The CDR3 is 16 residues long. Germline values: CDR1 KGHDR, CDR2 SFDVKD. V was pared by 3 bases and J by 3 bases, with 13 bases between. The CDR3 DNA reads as TGTGCCACCAGTGATCGTTTGTTAAGGGACACCGGGGAGCTGTTTTTT. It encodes CATSDRLLRDTGELFF.

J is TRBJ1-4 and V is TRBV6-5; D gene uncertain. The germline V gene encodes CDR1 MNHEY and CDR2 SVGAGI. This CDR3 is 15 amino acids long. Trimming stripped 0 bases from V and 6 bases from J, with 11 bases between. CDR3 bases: TGTGCCAGCAGTTACTCGGGGTCGGGAGATGAAAAACTGTTTTTT. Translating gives CASSYSGSGDEKLFF.

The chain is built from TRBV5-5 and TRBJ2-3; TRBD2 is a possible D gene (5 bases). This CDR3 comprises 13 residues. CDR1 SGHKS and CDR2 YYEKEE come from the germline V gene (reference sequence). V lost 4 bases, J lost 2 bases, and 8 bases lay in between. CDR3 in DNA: TGTGCCAGCAGCCGGACTTTCACAGATACGCAGTATTTT. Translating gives CASSRTFTDTQYF.

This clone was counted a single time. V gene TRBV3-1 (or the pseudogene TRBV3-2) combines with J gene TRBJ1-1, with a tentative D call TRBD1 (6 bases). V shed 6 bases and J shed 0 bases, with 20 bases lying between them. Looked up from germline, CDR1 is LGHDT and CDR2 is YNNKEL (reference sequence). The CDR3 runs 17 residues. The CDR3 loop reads CASSRYAQGIMNTEAFF. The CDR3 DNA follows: TGTGCCAGCAGTCGATATGCCCAGGGGATCATGAACACTGAAGCTTTCTTT.

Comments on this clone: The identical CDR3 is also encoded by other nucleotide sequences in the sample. Written as DNA, the CDR3 is TGTGCCAGCAGCCCTAGGGGCACGAACTATGGCTACACCTTC. Protein: CASSPRGTNYGYTF. The chain carries TRBV7-2 and TRBJ1-2; possible D gene TRBD1, 5 bases. Germline assignment: CDR1 SGHTA and CDR2 FQGNSA. This CDR3 is built from 14 residues. Trimming stripped 5 bases from V and 2 bases from J, with 12 bases between.

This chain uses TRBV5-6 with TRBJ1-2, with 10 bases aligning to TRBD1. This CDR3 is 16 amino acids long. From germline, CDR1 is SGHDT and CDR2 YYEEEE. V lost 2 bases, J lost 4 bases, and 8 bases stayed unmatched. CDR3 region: CASSFAGQGDIYGYTF. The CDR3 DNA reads TGTGCCAGCAGCTTCGCTGGACAGGGGGATATCTATGGCTACACCTTC.